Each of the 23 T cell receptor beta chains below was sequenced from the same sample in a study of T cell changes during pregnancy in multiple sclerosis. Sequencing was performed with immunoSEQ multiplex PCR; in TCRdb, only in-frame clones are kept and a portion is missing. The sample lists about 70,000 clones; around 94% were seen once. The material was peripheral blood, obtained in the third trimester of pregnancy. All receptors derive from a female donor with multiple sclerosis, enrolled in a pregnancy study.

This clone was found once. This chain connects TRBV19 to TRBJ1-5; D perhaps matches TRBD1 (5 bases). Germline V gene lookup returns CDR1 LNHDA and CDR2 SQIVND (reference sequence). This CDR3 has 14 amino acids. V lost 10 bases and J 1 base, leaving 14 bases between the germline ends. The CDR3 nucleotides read TGTGCCACCAGGGCCTCCCAGAGCAATCAGCCCCAGCATTTT. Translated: CATRASQSNQPQHF.

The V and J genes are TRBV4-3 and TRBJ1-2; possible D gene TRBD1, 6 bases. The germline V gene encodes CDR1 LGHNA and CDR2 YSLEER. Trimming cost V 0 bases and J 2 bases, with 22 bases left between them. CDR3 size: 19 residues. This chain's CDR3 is CASSQDSPADREINYGYTF. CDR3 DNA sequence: TGCGCCAGCAGCCAAGATTCTCCCGCGGACAGAGAGATAAACTATGGCTACACCTTC.

CDR3 residues: CASSQLSDRAGGTEAFF. Here the CDR3 DNA reads TGTGCCAGCAGCCAGCTCTCCGACAGGGCTGGGGGGACTGAAGCTTTCTTT. The V call is TRBV14, the J call TRBJ1-1, with 7 bases fitting TRBD1. Germline CDR1 and CDR2: SGHDN and FVKESK. There are 17 residues in the CDR3. J gave up 5 bases and V 3 bases, and 15 bases lay outside the gene matches.

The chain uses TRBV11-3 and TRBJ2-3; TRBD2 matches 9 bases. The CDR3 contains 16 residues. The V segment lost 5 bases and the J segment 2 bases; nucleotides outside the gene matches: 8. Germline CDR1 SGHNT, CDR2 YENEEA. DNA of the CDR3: TGTGCCAGCAGCCTCCAAGCGGGGGGCTACACAGATACGCAGTATTTT. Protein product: CASSLQAGGYTDTQYF. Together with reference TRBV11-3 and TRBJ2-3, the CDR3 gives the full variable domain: EAGVVQSPRYKIIEKKQPVAFWCNPISGHNTLYWYLQNLGQGPELLIRYENEEAVDDSQLPKDRFSAERLKGVDSTLKIQPAELGDSAVYLCASSLQAGGYTDTQYFGPGTRLTVL.

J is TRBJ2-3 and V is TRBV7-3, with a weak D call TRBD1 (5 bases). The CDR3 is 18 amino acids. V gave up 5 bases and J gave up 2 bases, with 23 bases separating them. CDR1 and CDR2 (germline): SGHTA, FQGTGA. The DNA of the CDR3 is TGTGCCAGCAGCACACATCGTGGGGCGGTGCGATTCACAGATACGCAGTATTTT. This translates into CASSTHRGAVRFTDTQYF.

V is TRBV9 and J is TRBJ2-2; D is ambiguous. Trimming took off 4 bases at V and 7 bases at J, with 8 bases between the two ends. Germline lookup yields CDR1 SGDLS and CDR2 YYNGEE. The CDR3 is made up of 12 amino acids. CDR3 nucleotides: TGTGCCAGCAGCCTAATTAACGGGGAGCTGTTTTTT. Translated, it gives CASSLINGELFF.

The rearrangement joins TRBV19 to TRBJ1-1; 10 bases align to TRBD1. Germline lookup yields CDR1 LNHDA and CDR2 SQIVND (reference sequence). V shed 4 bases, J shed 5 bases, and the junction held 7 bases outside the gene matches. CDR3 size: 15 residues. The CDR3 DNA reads TGTGCCAGTAGTACTGGGGGGACAGGGGTAACTGAAGCTTTCTTT. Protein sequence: CASSTGGTGVTEAFF.

The CDR3 nucleotides are TGTGCCAGCAGCTTAAGGTCCGCGACGGGGGGAGGAGAGACCCAGTACTTC. The encoded protein is CASSLRSATGGGETQYF. The gene calls are TRBV11-2 and TRBJ2-5; 7 nucleotides agree with TRBD2. This CDR3 is built from 17 residues. Germline CDR1 SGHAT, CDR2 FQNNGV. V gave up 2 bases and J gave up 4 bases; unmatched junction bases: 13.

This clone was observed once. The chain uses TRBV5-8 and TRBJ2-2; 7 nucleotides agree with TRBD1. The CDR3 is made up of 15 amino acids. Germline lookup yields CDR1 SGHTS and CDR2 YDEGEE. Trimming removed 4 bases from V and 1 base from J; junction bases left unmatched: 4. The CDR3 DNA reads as TGTGCCAGCAGCCCAGGGACAGTGAACACCGGGGAGCTGTTTTTT. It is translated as CASSPGTVNTGELFF.

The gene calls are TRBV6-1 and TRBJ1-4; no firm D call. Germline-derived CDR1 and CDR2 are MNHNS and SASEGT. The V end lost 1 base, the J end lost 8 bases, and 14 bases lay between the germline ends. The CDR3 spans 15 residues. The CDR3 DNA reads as TGTGCCAGCAGTGAAGGGGAAGGGAGGGAGGAAAAACTGTTTTTT. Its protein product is CASSEGEGREEKLFF.

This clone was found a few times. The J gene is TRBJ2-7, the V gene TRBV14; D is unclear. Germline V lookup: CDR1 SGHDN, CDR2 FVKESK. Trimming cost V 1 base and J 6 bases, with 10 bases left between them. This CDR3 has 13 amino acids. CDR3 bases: TGTGCCAGCAGCCAAGCTTCTACGGGCGAGCAGTACTTC. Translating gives CASSQASTGEQYF.

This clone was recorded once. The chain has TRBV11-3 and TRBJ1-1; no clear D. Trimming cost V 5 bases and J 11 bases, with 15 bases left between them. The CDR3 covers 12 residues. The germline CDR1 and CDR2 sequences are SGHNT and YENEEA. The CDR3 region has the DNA TGTGCCAGCAGCCCCGCTGGAGGGATGGCTTTCTTT. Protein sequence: CASSPAGGMAFF.

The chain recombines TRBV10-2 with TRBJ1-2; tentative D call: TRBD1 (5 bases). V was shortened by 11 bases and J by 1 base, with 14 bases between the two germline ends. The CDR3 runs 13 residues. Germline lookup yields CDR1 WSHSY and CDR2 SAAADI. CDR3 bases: TGCGCCCCACAGGACAATTATAACTATGGCTACACCTTC. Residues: CAPQDNYNYGYTF.

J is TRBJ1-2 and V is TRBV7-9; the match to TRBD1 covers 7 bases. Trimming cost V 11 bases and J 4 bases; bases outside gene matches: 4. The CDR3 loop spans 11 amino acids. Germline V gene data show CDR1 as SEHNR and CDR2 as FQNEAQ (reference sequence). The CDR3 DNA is TGTGCCGGGACAGAGCCCTATGGCTACACCTTC. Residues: CAGTEPYGYTF.

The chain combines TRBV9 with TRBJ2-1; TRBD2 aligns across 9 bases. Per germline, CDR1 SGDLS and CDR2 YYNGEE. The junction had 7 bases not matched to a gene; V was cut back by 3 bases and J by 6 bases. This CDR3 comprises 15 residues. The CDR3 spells CASSAGTSRGNEQFF. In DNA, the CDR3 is TGTGCCAGCAGCGCTGGGACTAGCAGGGGCAATGAGCAGTTCTTC.

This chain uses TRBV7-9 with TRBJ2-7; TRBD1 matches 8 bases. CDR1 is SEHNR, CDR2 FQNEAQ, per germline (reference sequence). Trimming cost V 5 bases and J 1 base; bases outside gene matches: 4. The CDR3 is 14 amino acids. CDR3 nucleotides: TGTGCCAGCAGCCCAGGGGACAGGTCCTACGAGCAGTACTTC. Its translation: CASSPGDRSYEQYF.

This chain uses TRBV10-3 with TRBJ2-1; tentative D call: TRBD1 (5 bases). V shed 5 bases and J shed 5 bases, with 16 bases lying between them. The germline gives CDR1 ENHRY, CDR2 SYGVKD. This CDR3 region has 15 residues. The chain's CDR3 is CAISSQGSLNNEQFF. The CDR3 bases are TGTGCCATCAGTTCCCAGGGTAGTTTAAACAATGAGCAGTTCTTC.

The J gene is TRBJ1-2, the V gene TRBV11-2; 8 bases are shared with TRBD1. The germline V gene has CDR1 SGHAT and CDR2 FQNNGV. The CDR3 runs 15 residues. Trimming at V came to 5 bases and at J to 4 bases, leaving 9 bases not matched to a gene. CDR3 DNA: TGTGCCAGCAGCCCGGCTGGACAGGGCGCCTATGGCTACACCTTC. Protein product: CASSPAGQGAYGYTF.

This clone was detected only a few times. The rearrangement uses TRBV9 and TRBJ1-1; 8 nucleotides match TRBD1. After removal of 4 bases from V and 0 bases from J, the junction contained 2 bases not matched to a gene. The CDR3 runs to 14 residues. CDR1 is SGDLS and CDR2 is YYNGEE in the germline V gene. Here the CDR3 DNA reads TGTGCCAGCAGCTACAGGGGGGTGAACACTGAAGCTTTCTTT. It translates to CASSYRGVNTEAFF.

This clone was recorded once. The DNA of the CDR3 is TGTGCCAGCAGCCAGCACAGGGTGCGTGAAAAACTGTTTTTT. Amino acid sequence: CASSQHRVREKLFF. The chain has TRBV7-2 and TRBJ1-4; tentative D call: TRBD1 (6 bases). V lost 5 bases to trimming and J lost 7 bases, with 14 bases between them. The germline CDR1 and CDR2 sequences are SGHTA and FQGNSA. This CDR3 comprises 14 residues.

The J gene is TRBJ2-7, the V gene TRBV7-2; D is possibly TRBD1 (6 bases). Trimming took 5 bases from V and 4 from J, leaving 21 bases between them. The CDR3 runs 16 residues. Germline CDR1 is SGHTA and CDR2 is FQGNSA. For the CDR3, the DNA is TGTGCCAGCAGCGTCGGACAGTTGGGGAGCGGATACGAGCAGTACTTC. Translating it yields CASSVGQLGSGYEQYF.

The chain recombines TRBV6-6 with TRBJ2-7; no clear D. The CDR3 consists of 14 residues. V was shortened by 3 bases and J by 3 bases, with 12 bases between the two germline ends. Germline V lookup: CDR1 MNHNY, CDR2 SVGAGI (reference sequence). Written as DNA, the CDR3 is TGTGCCAGCAGTTATGCGTCAGGTCTCTACGAGCAGTACTTC. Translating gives CASSYASGLYEQYF.

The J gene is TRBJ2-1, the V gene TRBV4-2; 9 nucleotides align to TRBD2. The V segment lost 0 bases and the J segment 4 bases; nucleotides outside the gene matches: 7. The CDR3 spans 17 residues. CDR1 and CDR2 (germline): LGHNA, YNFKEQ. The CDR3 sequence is CASSQDLSGGPYNEQFF. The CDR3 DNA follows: TGTGCCAGCAGCCAAGATCTGAGCGGGGGGCCATACAATGAGCAGTTCTTC.